The 3 T cell receptor beta chains given below trace back to one sample, sequenced in a study of blood T cell repertoires in COVID-19. Sequencing used immunoSEQ multiplex PCR; TCRdb keeps in-frame clones, though not all of them. Of roughly 170,000 clones listed, 84% were seen once; the top ten hold 9.5% to 15%. Sequenced sample: PBMCs or T cells enriched from blood (not recorded which). The receptors originated from a man aged 50-59 years who had recovered from COVID-19.

This clone appeared a few times. The gene calls are TRBV4-3 and TRBJ1-4; no clear D gene. The V and J ends lost 4 bases and 4 bases respectively, with 10 bases between them. The germline gives CDR1 LGHNA, CDR2 YSLEER. The CDR3 consists of 14 residues. CDR3 protein: CASSRSVRNEKLFF. The CDR3 bases are TGCGCCAGCAGCCGTTCGGTGCGTAATGAAAAACTGTTTTTT.

In this sample, this clone turned up many times. The J gene is TRBJ1-1, the V gene TRBV5-5; 9 bases agree with TRBD1. The V segment lost 4 bases and the J segment 1 base; nucleotides outside the gene matches: 5. The CDR3 runs 15 residues. Germline V gene sequence: CDR1 SGHKS, CDR2 YYEKEE (reference sequence). The chain's CDR3 is CASSGQTGGNTEAFF. The CDR3, as DNA: TGTGCCAGCAGCGGCCAGACAGGGGGGAACACTGAAGCTTTCTTT.

The chain couples TRBV19 to TRBJ2-1, with 13 bases identical to TRBD2. The germline gives CDR1 LNHDA, CDR2 SQIVND (reference sequence). The CDR3 is 14 residues long. J was trimmed by 9 bases and V by 6 bases; bases with no gene match: 5. CDR3 amino acids: CASSTLAGGIEQFF. The CDR3 nucleotides read TGTGCCAGTAGCACACTAGCGGGGGGGATTGAGCAGTTCTTC.